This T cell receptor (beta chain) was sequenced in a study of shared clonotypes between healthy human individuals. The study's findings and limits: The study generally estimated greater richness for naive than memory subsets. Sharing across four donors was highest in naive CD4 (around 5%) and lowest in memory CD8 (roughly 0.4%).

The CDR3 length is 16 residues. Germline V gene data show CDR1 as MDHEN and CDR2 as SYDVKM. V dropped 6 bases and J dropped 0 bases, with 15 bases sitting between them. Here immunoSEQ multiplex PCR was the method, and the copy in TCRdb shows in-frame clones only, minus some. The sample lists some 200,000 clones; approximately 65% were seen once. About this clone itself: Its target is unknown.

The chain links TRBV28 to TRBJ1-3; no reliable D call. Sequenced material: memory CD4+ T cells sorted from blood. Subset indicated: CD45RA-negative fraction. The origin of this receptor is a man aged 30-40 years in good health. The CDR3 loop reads CASSLVLPSSGNTIYF. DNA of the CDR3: TGTGCCAGCAGCCTGGTACTCCCGAGCTCTGGAAACACCATATATTTT.